The 9 T cell receptor beta chains listed next were all sequenced from one sample in a study of post-analysis software for immune sequencing data. The antigens for these receptors are not known. TCR beta libraries were prepared from cDNA with unique molecular identifiers. TCRdb re-called the PCR reads through MiXCR, storing one row per CDR3 protein. The table records roughly 540,000 distinct CDR3 sequences, roughly 34% of them present only once. The study, taken as a whole, reports: TRBV segments more frequent in patients than in controls numbered five and included TRBV5-6, TRBV5-1 and TRBV20-1.

Sequenced sample: blood. The origin of the receptors is a girl under 18 with multiple sclerosis.

On this clonotype: At one of its ends the junction is not consistent with the germline gene, which may arise from a read error. This chain joins TRBV5-1 and TRBJ2-7; D is unresolved. The CDR3 sequence is 13 residues long. In germline, CDR1 is SGHRS, CDR2 YFSETQ. The DNA of the CDR3 is TGCGCCAGCAGCTTGGGGGTTGCTTACGAGCGGTACTTC. Protein product: CASSLGVAYERYF.

This clonotype was seen only a few times. The V and J genes are TRBV13 and TRBJ1-1; 7 bases are a match to TRBD1. CDR1 and CDR2 from the germline V gene are PRHDT and FYEKMQ (reference sequence). V was clipped by 1 base and J by 6 bases; unmatched bases: 11. The CDR3 runs 16 residues. CDR3 region: CASSLERGRGSAEAFF. The CDR3 DNA reads as TGTGCCAGCAGCTTAGAGAGGGGGCGGGGGAGCGCTGAAGCTTTCTTT.

J is TRBJ1-1 and V is TRBV6-5; the D is unclear. Germline V lookup: CDR1 MNHEY, CDR2 SVGAGI. The V and J ends lost 4 bases and 6 bases respectively, with 12 bases between them. This CDR3 is built from 13 residues. CDR3 in DNA: TGTGCCAGCAGTTTTCTAGGGCTCCCTGAAGCTTTCTTT. Protein: CASSFLGLPEAFF.

J is TRBJ2-2 and V is TRBV7-2; no clear D gene. V was shortened by 2 bases and J by 0 bases, with 10 bases between the two germline ends. Germline CDR1 is SGHTA and CDR2 is FQGNSA. The CDR3 length is 16 residues. CDR3 protein: CASSLTWATNTGELFF. In DNA form, the CDR3 reads TGTGCCAGCAGCTTAACATGGGCCACGAACACCGGGGAGCTGTTTTTT.

The V gene is TRBV15, the J gene TRBJ1-5, with no clear D. The CDR3 loop spans 15 amino acids. V shed 4 bases and J shed 7 bases, with 17 bases lying between them. Germline V gene sequence: CDR1 LNHNV, CDR2 YYDKDF (reference sequence). As DNA, the CDR3 is TGTGCCACCAGCACCAAAAGGACCACGGAACAGCCCCAGCATTTT. It translates to CATSTKRTTEQPQHF.

The sample holds a few counts of this clonotype. The rearrangement joins TRBV7-3 to TRBJ2-3; D is unresolved. Germline V gene sequence: CDR1 SGHTA, CDR2 FQGTGA. CDR3 length equals 14 residues. Trimming pared 7 bases from V and 5 bases from J, leaving 16 bases between. This CDR3 reads CASNPSPLGDTQYF. The DNA of the CDR3 is TGTGCCAGCAACCCCTCCCCTTTGGGAGATACGCAGTATTTT.

This clonotype showed up just a few times. This chain connects TRBV20-1 to TRBJ2-7, with D perhaps TRBD1 (6 bases). The V gene's germline CDR1 is DFQATT and CDR2 SNEGSKA (reference sequence). The CDR3 runs 15 residues. Trimming stripped 3 bases from V and 3 bases from J, with 18 bases between. The CDR3 here is CSASLSSGQFYEQYF. The CDR3, as DNA: TGCAGTGCTAGCCTCTCATCGGGACAATTCTACGAGCAGTACTTC.

J is TRBJ1-1 and V is TRBV6-2 or TRBV6-3; tentatively, D is TRBD1 (6 bases). V was clipped by 1 base and J by 5 bases, with 14 bases between them. This CDR3 region has 15 residues. Germline lookup yields CDR1 MNHEY and CDR2 SVGEGT. CDR3 sequence reads: CASSYYRVMGTEAFF. The CDR3 DNA sequence: TGTGCCAGCAGTTACTACAGGGTAATGGGGACTGAAGCTTTCTTT.

The chain couples TRBV28 to TRBJ1-2, with TRBD1 identical over 7 bases. This CDR3 has 13 residues. V lost 7 bases, J lost 3 bases, and 5 bases stayed unmatched. Per germline, CDR1 MDHEN and CDR2 SYDVKM. The CDR3 loop reads CASTDDRDYGYTF. Here the CDR3 DNA reads TGTGCCAGCACCGACGACAGGGACTATGGCTACACCTTC.